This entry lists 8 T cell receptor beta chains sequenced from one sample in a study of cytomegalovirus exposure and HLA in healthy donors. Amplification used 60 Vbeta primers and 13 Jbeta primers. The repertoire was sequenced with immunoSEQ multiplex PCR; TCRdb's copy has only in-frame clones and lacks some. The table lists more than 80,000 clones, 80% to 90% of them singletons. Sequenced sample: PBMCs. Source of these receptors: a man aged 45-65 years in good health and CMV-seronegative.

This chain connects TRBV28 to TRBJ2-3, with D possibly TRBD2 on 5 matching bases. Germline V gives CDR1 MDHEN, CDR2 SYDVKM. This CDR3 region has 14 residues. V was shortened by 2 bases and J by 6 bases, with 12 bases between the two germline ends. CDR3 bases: TGTGCCAGCAGTTTAATAAGAAAGCGGGATACGCAGTATTTT. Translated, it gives CASSLIRKRDTQYF.

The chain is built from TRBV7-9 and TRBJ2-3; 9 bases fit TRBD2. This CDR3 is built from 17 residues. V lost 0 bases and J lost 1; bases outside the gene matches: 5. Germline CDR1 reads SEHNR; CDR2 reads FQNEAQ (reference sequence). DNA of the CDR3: TGTGCCAGCAGCTTAGCCGGGACTAGCTGGGGCACAGATACGCAGTATTTT. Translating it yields CASSLAGTSWGTDTQYF.

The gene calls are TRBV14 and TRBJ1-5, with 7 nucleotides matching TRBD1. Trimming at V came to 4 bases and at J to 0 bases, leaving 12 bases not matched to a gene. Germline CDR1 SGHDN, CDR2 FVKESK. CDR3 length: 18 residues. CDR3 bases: TGTGCCAGCAGCCGCCAGACAGGGAGGTTGAATAGCAATCAGCCCCAGCATTTT. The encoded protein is CASSRQTGRLNSNQPQHF.

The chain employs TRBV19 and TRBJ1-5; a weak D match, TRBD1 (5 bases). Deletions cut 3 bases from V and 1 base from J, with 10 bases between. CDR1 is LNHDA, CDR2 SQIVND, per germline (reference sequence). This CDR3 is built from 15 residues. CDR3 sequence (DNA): TGTGCCAGTAGTATGGGGGGATGGAGCAATCAGCCCCAGCATTTT. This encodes CASSMGGWSNQPQHF.

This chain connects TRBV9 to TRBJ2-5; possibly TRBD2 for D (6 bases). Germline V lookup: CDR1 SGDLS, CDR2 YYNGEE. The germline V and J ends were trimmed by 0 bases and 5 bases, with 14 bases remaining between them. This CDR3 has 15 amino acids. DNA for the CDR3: TGTGCCAGCAGCGTAGTAGGGCTTCGGGGGGAGACCCAGTACTTC. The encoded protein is CASSVVGLRGETQYF.

The CDR3 loop reads CASSRVTGRDLYEQYF. As DNA, the CDR3 is TGCGCCAGCAGCCGCGTAACAGGTAGAGACCTCTACGAGCAGTACTTC. This rearrangement joins TRBV4-1 to TRBJ2-7; maybe TRBD1 (5 bases). V gave up 4 bases and J gave up 3 bases, with 19 bases separating them. The CDR3 runs to 16 residues. Germline V gene lookup returns CDR1 MGHRA and CDR2 YSYEKL.

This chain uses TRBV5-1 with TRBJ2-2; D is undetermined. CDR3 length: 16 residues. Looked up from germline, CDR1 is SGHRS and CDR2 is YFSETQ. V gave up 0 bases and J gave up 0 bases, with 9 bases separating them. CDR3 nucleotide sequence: TGCGCCAGCAGCTTGGGAAGAGAAGCGAACACCGGGGAGCTGTTTTTT. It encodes CASSLGREANTGELFF. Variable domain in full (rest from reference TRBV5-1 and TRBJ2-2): KAGVTQTPRYLIKTRGQQVTLSCSPISGHRSVSWYQQTPGQGLQFLFEYFSETQRNKGNFPGRFSGRQFSNSRSEMNVSTLELGDSALYLCASSLGREANTGELFFGEGSRLTVL.

CDR3 DNA: TGTGCCAGCAGCTTAGGCGGGGGGGGGACCGGGGAGCTGTTTTTT. Translation gives CASSLGGGGTGELFF. The chain employs TRBV11-3 and TRBJ2-2; TRBD2 matches 9 bases. V gave up 1 base and J gave up 5 bases; unmatched junction bases: 2. The CDR3 loop spans 15 amino acids. Germline lookup yields CDR1 SGHNT and CDR2 YENEEA.